Each of the 21 T cell receptor beta chains below was sequenced from the same sample in a study of T-cell reconstitution after alpha-beta-depleted transplantation in children. Construction of the TCRbeta library involved unique molecular identifiers. One entry per CDR3 protein results from TCRdb running MiXCR on the PCR reads. The sample includes around 680,000 distinct CDR3 sequences, approximately 16% seen only once; the top ten take approximately 1%. The sequencing used PBMCs from the stem cell graft donor, collected from the stem cell graft. The receptor set was obtained from a human donor who donated a stem cell graft to a child with acute myeloid leukemia.

This clonotype was seen at least ten times. The chain has TRBV7-2 and TRBJ2-3, with TRBD2 matching 9 bases. The CDR3 is 15 amino acids. Trimming removed 1 base from V and 2 bases from J; junction bases left unmatched: 1. Germline V lookup: CDR1 SGHTA, CDR2 FQGNSA. CDR3 sequence (DNA): TGTGCCAGCAGCTTAGGACTAGCGGACACAGATACGCAGTATTTT. This sequence encodes CASSLGLADTDTQYF.

This clonotype was picked up many times. The chain couples TRBV20-1 to TRBJ2-5, with 13 nucleotides matching TRBD2. V gave up 3 bases and J gave up 6 bases; unmatched junction bases: 13. The germline V gene encodes CDR1 DFQATT and CDR2 SNEGSKA (reference sequence). This CDR3 contains 17 residues. The CDR3 DNA reads as TGCAGTGCTAGTCCCTCCTGGACTAGCGGGGGCTTAAAGACCCAGTACTTC. It yields the protein CSASPSWTSGGLKTQYF.

The CDR3 sequence is CASSLIGTGDMGHSPLHF. In DNA form, the CDR3 reads TGCGCCAGCAGCTTGATCGGGACAGGGGATATGGGGCATTCACCCCTCCACTTT. The chain links TRBV5-1 to TRBJ1-6; 10 bases agree with TRBD1. The CDR3 has 18 residues. The germline CDR1 and CDR2 sequences are SGHRS and YFSETQ. The junction had 12 bases not matched to a gene; V was cut back by 1 base and J by 8 bases.

Only a few counts were recorded for this clonotype. V gene TRBV5-1 combines with J gene TRBJ1-6, with D perhaps matching TRBD1 (6 bases). Germline lookup yields CDR1 SGHRS and CDR2 YFSETQ. The CDR3 loop spans 16 amino acids. Trimming cost V 0 bases and J 7 bases, with 14 bases left between them. For the CDR3, the DNA is TGCGCCAGCAGCTTGGAGTTGGGGACACTGAATTCACCCCTCCACTTT. This codes for CASSLELGTLNSPLHF.

The chain combines TRBV7-2 with TRBJ2-5; 10 nucleotides match TRBD2. This CDR3 is 15 amino acids long. After removal of 5 bases from V and 4 bases from J, the junction contained 7 bases not matched to a gene. The V gene's germline CDR1 is SGHTA and CDR2 FQGNSA. The CDR3 DNA is TGTGCCAGCAGCCCTCGAAGGACTAGCGGAGAGACCCAGTACTTC. Translation: CASSPRRTSGETQYF.

In its sample, this clonotype was seen a few times. V usage is TRBV20-1 and J usage is TRBJ2-5; tentatively, D is TRBD1 or TRBD2 (5 bases each). V gave up 0 bases and J gave up 1 base, with 15 bases separating them. Germline V gives CDR1 DFQATT, CDR2 SNEGSKA (reference sequence). The CDR3 totals 16 residues. The CDR3 loop is CSARDSGRAPQETQYF. CDR3 DNA sequence: TGCAGTGCTAGAGATTCGGGGCGGGCCCCCCAAGAGACCCAGTACTTC.

Many counts were recorded for this clonotype. This chain uses TRBV7-2 with TRBJ2-4, with a possible D match to TRBD1 (6 bases). Trimming removed 1 base at V and 8 bases at J, with 18 bases between. The CDR3 runs 16 residues. Per the germline V gene, CDR1 is SGHTA and CDR2 is FQGNSA. The CDR3 sequence is CASSLGITGSEDIQYF. CDR3 nucleotides: TGTGCCAGCAGCTTAGGAATTACAGGGAGTGAGGACATTCAGTACTTC.

This clonotype has only one observation. The V and J genes are TRBV7-9 and TRBJ2-1; possibly TRBD2 for D (5 bases). CDR1 and CDR2 from the germline V gene are SEHNR and FQNEAQ (reference sequence). The V end lost 5 bases, the J end lost 16 bases, and 21 bases lay between the germline ends. This CDR3 has 13 residues. In nucleotides, the CDR3 is TGTGCCAGCAGCCAATCAGGCGGGCAGCCCAATTTCTTC. Residues: CASSQSGGQPNFF.

Only a few counts were recorded for this clonotype. This chain joins TRBV7-3 and TRBJ2-1; 8 nucleotides match TRBD1. After removal of 5 bases from V and 0 bases from J, the junction contained 3 bases not matched to a gene. CDR3 length equals 15 residues. Per the germline V gene, CDR1 is SGHTA and CDR2 is FQGTGA. CDR3 DNA sequence: TGTGCCAGCAGCAACAGGGGGAGCTCCTACAATGAGCAGTTCTTC. This sequence encodes CASSNRGSSYNEQFF.

This clonotype has only a few counts. This sequence joins TRBV5-4 and TRBJ2-2; tentative D call: TRBD2 (5 bases). The CDR3 has 15 amino acids. Germline values: CDR1 SGHNT, CDR2 YYREEE (reference sequence). V gave up 1 base and J gave up 1 base, with 8 bases separating them. Written as DNA, the CDR3 is TGTGCCAGCAGCTTGTCACGGGAGAACACCGGGGAGCTGTTTTTT. Translation gives CASSLSRENTGELFF.

This clonotype was seen ten or more times. J is TRBJ1-1 and V is TRBV12-3 or TRBV12-4; unclear D gene. V shed 6 bases and J shed 3 bases, with 8 bases lying between them. The CDR3 length is 12 residues. CDR3 coding DNA: TGTGCCAGCAGCCTCCGGTACACTGAAGCTTTCTTT. It codes for CASSLRYTEAFF.

This clonotype was detected ten times or more. The V call is TRBV15, the J call TRBJ2-7; D unresolved. The CDR3 is 12 amino acids. The V gene's germline CDR1 is LNHNV and CDR2 YYDKDF (reference sequence). Trimming left V 3 bases short and J 3 bases short, with 6 bases between. Here the CDR3 DNA reads TGTGCCACCAGCAGGGGCCTCTACGAGCAGTACTTC. Amino acid sequence: CATSRGLYEQYF.

This rearrangement joins TRBV28 to TRBJ1-2; D might be TRBD1 (5 bases). CDR3 length: 15 residues. Trimming shortened V by 3 bases and J by 5 bases, and 16 bases separated the two germline ends. Per germline, CDR1 MDHEN and CDR2 SYDVKM. The CDR3, as DNA: TGTGCCAGCAGTTTCATGCCGACAGTAGGGTATGGCTACACCTTC. As protein: CASSFMPTVGYGYTF.

The CDR3 DNA reads as TGCAGTGCTTTGGACAGGGCCGGCACCGGGGAGCTGTTTTTT. This encodes CSALDRAGTGELFF. J is TRBJ2-2 and V is TRBV20-1; 8 positions match TRBD1. The germline V gene encodes CDR1 DFQATT and CDR2 SNEGSKA (reference sequence). The CDR3 loop spans 14 amino acids. With 5 bases clipped from V and 4 bases from J, the junction kept 6 bases outside the gene matches.

This chain joins TRBV2 and TRBJ2-2, with D possibly being TRBD1 or TRBD2 (5 bases each). This CDR3 region has 15 residues. Trimming removed 5 bases at V and 2 bases at J, with 12 bases between. Per germline, CDR1 SNHLY and CDR2 FYNNEI. For the CDR3, the DNA is TGTGCCAGCAGTACGAGGGGTCCCAACACCGGGGAGCTGTTTTTT. This encodes CASSTRGPNTGELFF.

V is TRBV12-3 or TRBV12-4 and J is TRBJ2-2, with a tentative D call TRBD2 (7 bases). Trimming shortened V by 10 bases and J by 5 bases, and 20 bases separated the two germline ends. The CDR3 is 15 amino acids. The CDR3 DNA reads as TGTGCCACCCGGGGGAGGGGGGGCCGTACCGGGGAGCTGTTTTTT. Encoded protein: CATRGRGGRTGELFF.

In this sample, this clonotype turned up many times. V is TRBV20-1 and J is TRBJ1-2, with 7 bases lining up with TRBD1. The J segment lost 4 bases and the V segment lost 2 bases, leaving 10 bases of the junction unmatched. Per germline, CDR1 DFQATT and CDR2 SNEGSKA (reference sequence). The CDR3 has 15 residues. The CDR3 here is CSARRRDSPSYGYTF. The CDR3 nucleotides are TGCAGTGCTAGAAGGCGGGACAGCCCATCCTATGGCTACACCTTC.

This chain uses TRBV12-3 or TRBV12-4 with TRBJ1-4; 11 bases are a match to TRBD1. CDR3 size: 18 residues. V shed 1 base, J shed 3 bases, and the junction held 7 bases outside the gene matches. The CDR3 coding sequence is TGTGCCAGCAGTTTAGGGGACAGGGGGGGACCCCCTAATGAAAAACTGTTTTTT. Its protein product is CASSLGDRGGPPNEKLFF.

This clonotype was seen a handful of times. V and J are TRBV14 and TRBJ1-6, with TRBD1 identical over 7 bases. V gave up 3 bases and J gave up 7 bases; unmatched junction bases: 12. Germline V CDR1 and CDR2: SGHDN, FVKESK. This CDR3 has 17 amino acids. CDR3 region: CASSHYLPGQQNSPLHF. DNA for the CDR3: TGTGCCAGCAGCCACTATCTACCGGGACAGCAAAATTCACCCCTCCACTTT. The full variable domain, completed using reference TRBV14 and TRBJ1-6, is EAGVTQFPSHSVIEKGQTVTLRCDPISGHDNLYWYRRVMGKEIKFLLHFVKESKQDESGMPNNRFLAERTGGTYSTLKVQPAELEDSGVYFCASSHYLPGQQNSPLHFGNGTRLTVT.

This clonotype has only one observation. A read error may be the cause here, since a much bigger clone is one base away. V and J are TRBV15 and TRBJ2-2; perhaps TRBD1 as D (6 bases). The CDR3 runs to 17 residues. Looked up from germline, CDR1 is LNHNV and CDR2 is YYDKDF (reference sequence). CDR3 residues: CATSRDRGHANTWELFF. The CDR3 DNA reads as TGTGCCACCAGCAGAGATCGGGGACACGCGAACACCTGGGAGCTGTTTTTT.

This clonotype was seen a handful of times. The chain joins TRBV7-3 to TRBJ2-5; 7 nucleotides align to TRBD2. V gave up 1 base and J gave up 4 bases; unmatched junction bases: 6. The CDR3 consists of 15 residues. CDR1 and CDR2 (germline): SGHTA, FQGTGA. CDR3 bases: TGTGCCAGCAGCTTAATACCCGGCGGGAGAGAGACCCAGTACTTC. Its translation is CASSLIPGGRETQYF. The complete variable domain, with remaining parts taken from reference TRBV7-3 and TRBJ2-5, reads GAGVSQTPSNKVTEKGKYVELRCDPISGHTALYWYRQSLGQGPEFLIYFQGTGAADDSGLPNDRFFAVRPEGSVSTLKIQRTERGDSAVYLCASSLIPGGRETQYFGPGTRLLVL.